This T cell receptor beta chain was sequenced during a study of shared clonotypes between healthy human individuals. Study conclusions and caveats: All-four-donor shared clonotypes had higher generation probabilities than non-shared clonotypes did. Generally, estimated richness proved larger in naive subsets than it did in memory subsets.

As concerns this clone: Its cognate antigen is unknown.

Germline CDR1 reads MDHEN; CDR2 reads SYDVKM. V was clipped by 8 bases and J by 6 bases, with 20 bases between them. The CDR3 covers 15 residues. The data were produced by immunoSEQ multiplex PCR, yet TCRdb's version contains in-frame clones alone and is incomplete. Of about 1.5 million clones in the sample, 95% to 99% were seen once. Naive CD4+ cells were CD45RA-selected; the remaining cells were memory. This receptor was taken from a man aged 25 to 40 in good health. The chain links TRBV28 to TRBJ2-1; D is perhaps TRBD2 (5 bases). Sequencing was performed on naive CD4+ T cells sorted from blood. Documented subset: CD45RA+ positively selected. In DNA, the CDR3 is TGTGCCAGCGCAGCTTACCGGACTGCCGCCAATGAGCAGTTCTTC. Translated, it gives CASAAYRTAANEQFF.